This record covers a single T cell receptor (beta chain). Its antigen remains unknown. The sample is drawn from a study of shared clonotypes between healthy human individuals. Notes on the study in general: Generation of non-shared clonotypes was less probable than generation of clonotypes shared by all four donors.

The V gene's germline CDR1 is MNHNS and CDR2 SASEGT. The CDR3 length is 14 residues. V shed 8 bases, J shed 5 bases, and the junction held 8 bases outside the gene matches. All of the donors resided in Nashville, Tennessee, and each was a Caucasian adult. Data came from immunoSEQ multiplex PCR; TCRdb stores just in-frame clones and leaves some out. The repertoire consists of 2.3 million or so clones, with about 92% occurring once and the leading ten covering 0.39%. This clonotype originated in a man aged 18-30 years in good health. Some clones in this sample may be carry-over from other donors' samples. The chain has TRBV6-1 and TRBJ1-4; TRBD1 agrees at 7 bases. Sequencing was performed on naive CD4+ T cells from PBMCs. Specified subset: CD45RA+ positively selected. The CDR3 spells CASGQDSLNEKLFF. CDR3 in DNA: TGTGCCAGCGGACAGGACAGCTTAAATGAAAAACTGTTTTTT.